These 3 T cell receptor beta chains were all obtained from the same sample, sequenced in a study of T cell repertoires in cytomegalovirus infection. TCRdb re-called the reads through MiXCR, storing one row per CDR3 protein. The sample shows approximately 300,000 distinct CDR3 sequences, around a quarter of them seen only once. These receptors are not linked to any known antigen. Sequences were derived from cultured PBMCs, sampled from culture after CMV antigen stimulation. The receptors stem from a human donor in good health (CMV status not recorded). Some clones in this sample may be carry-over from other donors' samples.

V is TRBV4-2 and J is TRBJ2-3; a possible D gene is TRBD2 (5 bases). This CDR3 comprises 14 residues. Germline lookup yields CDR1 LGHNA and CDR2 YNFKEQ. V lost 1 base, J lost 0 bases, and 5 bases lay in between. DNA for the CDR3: TGTGCCAGCAGCCAAGGGACTAGCACAGATACGCAGTATTTT. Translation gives CASSQGTSTDTQYF.

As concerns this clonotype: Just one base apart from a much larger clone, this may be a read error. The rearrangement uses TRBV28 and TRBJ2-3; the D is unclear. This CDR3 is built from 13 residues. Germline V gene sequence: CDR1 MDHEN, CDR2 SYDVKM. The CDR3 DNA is TGTGCCTGCAGTTTATACGGTACAGATACGCAGTATTTT. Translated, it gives CACSLYGTDTQYF. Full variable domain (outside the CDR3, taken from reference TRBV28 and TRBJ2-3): DVKVTQSSRYLVKRTGEKVFLECVQDMDHENMFWYRQDPGLGLRLIYFSYDVKMKEKGDIPEGYSVSREKKERFSLILESASTNQTSMYLCACSLYGTDTQYFGPGTRLTVL.

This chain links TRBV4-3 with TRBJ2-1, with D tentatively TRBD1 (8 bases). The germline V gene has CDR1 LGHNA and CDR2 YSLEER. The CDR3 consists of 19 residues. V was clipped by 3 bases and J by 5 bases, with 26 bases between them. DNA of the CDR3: TGCGCCAGCAGCCAGATTCACCTACGGGGGGACAGGAGGGACAATGAGCAGTTCTTC. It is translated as CASSQIHLRGDRRDNEQFF.